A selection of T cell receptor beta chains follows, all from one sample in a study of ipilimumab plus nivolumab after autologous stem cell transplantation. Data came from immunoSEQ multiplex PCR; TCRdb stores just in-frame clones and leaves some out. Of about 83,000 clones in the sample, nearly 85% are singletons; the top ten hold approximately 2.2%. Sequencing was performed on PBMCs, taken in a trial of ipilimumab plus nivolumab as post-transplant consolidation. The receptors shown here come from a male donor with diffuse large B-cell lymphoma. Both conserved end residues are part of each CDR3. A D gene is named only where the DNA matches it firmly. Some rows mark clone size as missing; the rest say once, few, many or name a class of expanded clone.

cdr3_aa: CASSENGQGTYGYTF
cdr3_nt: TGTGCCAGCAGTGAAAATGGACAGGGGACCTATGGCTACACCTTC
v_call: TRBV2
d_call: TRBD1
clone_size: -
j_call: TRBJ1-2

cdr3_aa: CASSVGPDTQYF
cdr3_nt: TGTGCCAGCAGTGTGGGCCCAGATACGCAGTATTTT
v_call: TRBV7-9
d_call: -
clone_size: once
j_call: TRBJ2-3

cdr3_aa: CASSPGLQQETQYF
cdr3_nt: TGTGCCAGCTCACCCGGACTGCAACAAGAGACCCAGTACTTC
v_call: TRBV18
d_call: -
clone_size: -
j_call: TRBJ2-5

cdr3_aa: CASSLGTGTGSTEAFF
cdr3_nt: TGTGCCAGCAGCTTGGGGACCGGGACAGGGAGCACTGAAGCTTTCTTT
v_call: TRBV5-4
d_call: TRBD1
clone_size: -
j_call: TRBJ1-1

cdr3_aa: CATPGEDSFKDTQYF
cdr3_nt: TGTGCCACCCCAGGAGAGGATAGTTTTAAAGATACGCAGTATTTT
v_call: TRBV2
d_call: -
clone_size: -
j_call: TRBJ2-3

cdr3_aa: CASSDRGTGKTDTQYF
cdr3_nt: TGTGCCAGCAGTGACAGGGGGACAGGGAAAACAGATACGCAGTATTTT
v_call: TRBV25-1
d_call: TRBD1
clone_size: -
j_call: TRBJ2-3

cdr3_aa: CASSQALAAGARSPDTQYF
cdr3_nt: TGCGCCAGCAGCCAAGCCCTCGCGGCGGGGGCCCGGAGCCCAGATACGCAGTATTTT
v_call: TRBV4-3
d_call: -
clone_size: -
j_call: TRBJ2-3

cdr3_aa: CASSDRGSSPLHF
cdr3_nt: TGTGCCAGCTCGGACAGGGGAAGTTCACCCCTCCACTTT
v_call: TRBV2
d_call: TRBD1
clone_size: -
j_call: TRBJ1-6

cdr3_aa: CASQTALAGAFF
cdr3_nt: TGTGCCAGCCAGACAGCATTAGCCGGGGCTTTCTTT
v_call: TRBV7-9
d_call: -
clone_size: -
j_call: TRBJ1-1

cdr3_aa: CASSLAARALETQYF
cdr3_nt: TGTGCCAGCAGCTTGGCCGCCCGAGCTTTAGAGACCCAGTACTTC
v_call: TRBV5-6
d_call: -
clone_size: -
j_call: TRBJ2-5

cdr3_aa: CASSYSGAGKVDNEQFF
cdr3_nt: TGTGCCAGCAGCTACTCAGGGGCCGGGAAGGTGGACAATGAGCAGTTCTTC
v_call: TRBV11-2
d_call: -
clone_size: -
j_call: TRBJ2-1

cdr3_aa: CASSQSKGMFGEQYF
cdr3_nt: TGCGCCAGCAGCCAGAGCAAGGGAATGTTTGGAGAGCAGTACTTC
v_call: TRBV4-1
d_call: -
clone_size: -
j_call: TRBJ2-5

cdr3_aa: CASSPTGANSPLHF
cdr3_nt: TGTGCCAGCTCACCGACAGGGGCTAATTCACCCCTCCACTTT
v_call: TRBV18
d_call: TRBD1
clone_size: few
j_call: TRBJ1-6

cdr3_aa: CASSLRLAGADTQYF
cdr3_nt: TGTGCCAGCAGCTTGCGACTAGCGGGGGCAGATACGCAGTATTTT
v_call: TRBV7-6
d_call: TRBD2
clone_size: -
j_call: TRBJ2-3

cdr3_aa: CASSPMGGGGTEAFF
cdr3_nt: TGTGCCAGCAGTCCTATGGGGGGCGGTGGCACTGAAGCTTTCTTT
v_call: TRBV4-2
d_call: -
clone_size: -
j_call: TRBJ1-1

cdr3_aa: CAISESISNYGYTF
cdr3_nt: TGTGCCATCAGTGAGTCGATAAGTAACTATGGCTACACCTTC
v_call: TRBV10-3
d_call: -
clone_size: -
j_call: TRBJ1-2

cdr3_aa: CASSLDRYSGNTIYF
cdr3_nt: TGTGCCAGCAGCCTTGACAGATACTCTGGAAACACCATATATTTT
v_call: TRBV7-2
d_call: -
clone_size: -
j_call: TRBJ1-3

cdr3_aa: CASSPVQYTEAFF
cdr3_nt: TGTGCCAGCTCACCTGTCCAGTACACTGAAGCTTTCTTT
v_call: TRBV18
d_call: -
clone_size: -
j_call: TRBJ1-1

cdr3_aa: CASSQSISSLSGANVLTF
cdr3_nt: TGTGCCAGCAGCCAATCGATTTCCTCCCTCTCTGGGGCCAACGTCCTGACTTTC
v_call: TRBV5-6
d_call: -
clone_size: -
j_call: TRBJ2-6

cdr3_aa: CASSEALGTSGGGYEQYF
cdr3_nt: TGTGCCAGCAGTGAAGCGCTCGGGACTAGCGGGGGTGGGTACGAGCAGTACTTC
v_call: TRBV6-1
d_call: TRBD2
clone_size: -
j_call: TRBJ2-7

cdr3_aa: CASSPAQEQFF
cdr3_nt: TGTGCCAGCTCACCGGCGCAGGAGCAGTTCTTC
v_call: TRBV18
d_call: -
clone_size: -
j_call: TRBJ2-1

cdr3_aa: CASSQGSGDTDQPQHF
cdr3_nt: TGTGCCAGCAGCCAGGGATCAGGGGATACCGATCAGCCCCAGCATTTT
v_call: TRBV4-2
d_call: -
clone_size: -
j_call: TRBJ1-5

cdr3_aa: CASRGRIYNEQFF
cdr3_nt: TGTGCCAGCAGGGGACGGATCTACAATGAGCAGTTCTTC
v_call: TRBV2
d_call: -
clone_size: -
j_call: TRBJ2-1

cdr3_aa: CASSSTGDRFNQPQHF
cdr3_nt: TGTGCCAGCAGTTCCACGGGGGACAGATTCAATCAGCCCCAGCATTTT
v_call: TRBV28
d_call: TRBD1
clone_size: -
j_call: TRBJ1-5